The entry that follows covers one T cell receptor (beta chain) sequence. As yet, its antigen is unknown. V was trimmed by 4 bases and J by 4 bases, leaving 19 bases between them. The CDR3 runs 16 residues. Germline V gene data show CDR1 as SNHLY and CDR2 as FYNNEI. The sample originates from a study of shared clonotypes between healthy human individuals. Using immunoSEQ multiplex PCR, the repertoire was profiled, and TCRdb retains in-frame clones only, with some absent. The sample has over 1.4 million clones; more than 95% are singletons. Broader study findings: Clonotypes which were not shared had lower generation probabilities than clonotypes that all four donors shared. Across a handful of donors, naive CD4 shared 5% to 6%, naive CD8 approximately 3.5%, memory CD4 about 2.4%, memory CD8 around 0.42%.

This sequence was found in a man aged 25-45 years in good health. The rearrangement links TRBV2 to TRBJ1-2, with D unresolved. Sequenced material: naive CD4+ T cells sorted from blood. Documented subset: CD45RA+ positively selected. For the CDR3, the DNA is TGTGCCAGCAGTGCGGTTCTTTACCGATGGACCTATGGCTACACCTTC. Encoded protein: CASSAVLYRWTYGYTF.